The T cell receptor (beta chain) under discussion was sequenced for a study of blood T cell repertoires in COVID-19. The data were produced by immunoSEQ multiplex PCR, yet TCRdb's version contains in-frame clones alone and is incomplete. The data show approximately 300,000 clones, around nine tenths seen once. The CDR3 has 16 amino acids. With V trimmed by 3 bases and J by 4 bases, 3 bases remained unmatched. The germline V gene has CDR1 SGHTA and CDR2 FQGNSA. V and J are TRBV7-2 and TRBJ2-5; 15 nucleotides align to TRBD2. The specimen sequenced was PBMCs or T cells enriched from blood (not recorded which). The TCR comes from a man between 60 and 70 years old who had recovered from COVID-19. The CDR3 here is CASSFGLAGGSETQYF. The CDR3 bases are TGTGCCAGCAGCTTCGGACTAGCGGGAGGGTCAGAGACCCAGTACTTC.